This T cell receptor (beta chain) emerged from a study of blood T cells in healthy people across ages. Notes on the study in general: Without sorted subsets, naive and antigen-experienced compartments could not be conclusively compared. Naive T cell percentage and TCR beta diversity correlated strongly.

Primed by a sample-barcoded 5' primer and a J-beta primer mix, a second PCR proceeded for 7 to 11 cycles. Via MiXCR, TCRdb re-called the 5' RACE reads, giving one row per CDR3 protein. The table records 450,000 to 700,000 distinct CDR3 sequences, 27% of them present only once. Ranging in age from about 6 to 90, the donors were healthy Caucasian individuals from Russia. The CDR3 runs to 15 residues. The germline CDR1 and CDR2 sequences are LGHDT and YNNKEL (reference sequence). V lost 10 bases to trimming and J lost 6 bases, with 25 bases between them. Remarks on this clonotype: Its target is not known.

The chain couples TRBV3-1 to TRBJ2-7; D remains ambiguous. This TCR came from a woman aged 65 to 85 in good health. Source material: blood. CDR3 loop: CAIPAHPGCKAEQYF. In DNA, the CDR3 is TGTGCCATCCCCGCCCACCCTGGCTGTAAAGCCGAGCAGTACTTC.